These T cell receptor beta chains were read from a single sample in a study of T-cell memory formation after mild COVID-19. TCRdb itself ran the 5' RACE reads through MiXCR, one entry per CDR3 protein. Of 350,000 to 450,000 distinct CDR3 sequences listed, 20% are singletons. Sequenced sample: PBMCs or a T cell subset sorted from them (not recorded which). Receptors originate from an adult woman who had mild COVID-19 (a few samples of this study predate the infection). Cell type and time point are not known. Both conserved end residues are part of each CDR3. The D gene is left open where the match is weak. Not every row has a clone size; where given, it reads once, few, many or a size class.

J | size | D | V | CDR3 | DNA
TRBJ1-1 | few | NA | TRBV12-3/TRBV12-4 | CASRSRGDTEAFF | TGTGCCAGCAGATCGAGGGGGGACACTGAAGCTTTCTTT
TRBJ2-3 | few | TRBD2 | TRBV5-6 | CASSLGTSPHTDTQYF | TGTGCCAGCAGCTTAGGGACTAGTCCCCACACAGATACGCAGTATTTT
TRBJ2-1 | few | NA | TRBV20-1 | CSARMGPEQFF | TGCAGTGCTAGGATGGGCCCTGAGCAGTTCTTC
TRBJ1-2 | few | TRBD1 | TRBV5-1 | CASSPTGGSYGYTF | TGCGCCAGCAGCCCGACAGGGGGAAGCTATGGCTACACCTTC
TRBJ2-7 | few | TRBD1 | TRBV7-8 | CASSPAQRDRVSYEQYF | TGTGCCAGCAGCCCGGCGCAGCGGGACAGGGTCTCCTACGAGCAGTACTTC
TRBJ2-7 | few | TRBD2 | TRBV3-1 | CASSQDNPLAGGSYEQYF | TGTGCCAGCAGCCAAGATAATCCCCTAGCGGGAGGATCCTACGAGCAGTACTTC
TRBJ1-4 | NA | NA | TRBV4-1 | CASSQIPGLNEKLFF | TGCGCCAGCAGCCAAATACCGGGGTTGAATGAAAAACTGTTTTTT
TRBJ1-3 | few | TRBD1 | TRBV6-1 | CASISGQASGNTIYF | TGTGCCAGCATTTCGGGACAGGCCTCTGGAAACACCATATATTTT
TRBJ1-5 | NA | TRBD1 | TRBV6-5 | CASSPDRGPGQPQHF | TGTGCCAGCAGCCCGGACAGGGGACCAGGTCAGCCCCAGCATTTT
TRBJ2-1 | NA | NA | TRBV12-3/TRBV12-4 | CASSLRRQQFF | TGTGCCAGCAGTTTACGGCGACAGCAGTTCTTC
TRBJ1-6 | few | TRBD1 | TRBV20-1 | CSARSRDRDNSPLHF | TGCAGTGCTAGATCTAGGGACAGGGACAATTCACCCCTCCACTTT
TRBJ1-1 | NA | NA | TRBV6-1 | CASSTHSEAFF | TGTGCCAGCAGTACACATTCTGAAGCTTTCTTT
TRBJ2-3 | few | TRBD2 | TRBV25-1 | CASSGSGLAERTDTQYF | TGTGCCAGCAGTGGATCGGGACTAGCGGAGCGCACAGATACGCAGTATTTT